This TCR beta chain was found in a study of shared clonotypes between healthy human individuals. Over several immunoSEQ plates, each subset's genomic DNA was distributed in even portions. The table came from immunoSEQ multiplex PCR; TCRdb's copy has only in-frame clones and leaves some out. The sample lists about 1.1 million clones, 77% seen once, with almost 0.9% in the top ten. Whole-study results and caveats: Rarefaction curves obtained for sorted subsets showed sequencing incomplete despite large depth.

In this sample, this clone turned up a few times. What it binds is not known. Losses at the gene ends were 3 bases for V and 2 bases for J; bases not matched to a gene: 3. Germline-derived CDR1 and CDR2 are GTSNPN and SVGIG (reference sequence). The CDR3 is made up of 13 amino acids. The authors divided CD4+ cells into CD45RA+ naive and CD45RA-negative memory subsets. The origin of this receptor is a man younger than 35 in good health. Some clones in this sample may be carry-over from other donors' samples. Sequencing input: memory CD4+ T cells from PBMCs. Specified subset: CD45RA-negative fraction. This rearrangement joins TRBV30 to TRBJ1-1, with 7 bases identical to TRBD1. As DNA, the CDR3 is TGTGCCTGGAGGGGACAGCCCAACACTGAAGCTTTCTTT. Translation: CAWRGQPNTEAFF.